This entry describes one TCR beta chain. The CDR3 extends over 16 amino acids. CDR1 is KGHSH, CDR2 LQKENI, per germline. Trimming removed 3 bases at V and 0 bases at J, with 11 bases between. The sample comes from a study of T cells in Graves' hyperthyroidism and ophthalmopathy. What was amplified from RNA transcripts were TCR beta CDR3 regions. The HTBI primer set served for first-round RT-PCR of the TCR CDR3. MiXCR was run by TCRdb on the multiplex PCR reads, yielding one entry per CDR3 protein. The sample lists around 270,000 distinct CDR3 sequences, less than 20% occurring once. Source material: blood. This chain uses TRBV18 with TRBJ2-2, with D possibly matching TRBD1 (5 bases). This receptor was taken from a man between 45 and 60 years old with Graves' ophthalmopathy. The CDR3 coding sequence is TGTGCCAGCTCACCCGCAGGGAACTCGAACACCGGGGAGCTGTTTTTT. This translates into CASSPAGNSNTGELFF.